This TCR beta chain was sequenced during a study of CD8+ T cells in alopecia areata. Overall study: Oral tofacitinib, 5 to 10 mg twice daily, was given in an open-label trial.

Treatment given: oral pan-JAK inhibitor, 5-10 mg twice daily. Extraction and reverse transcription of RNA yielded cDNA as the sequencing template. TCRdb's table, derived via immunoSEQ multiplex PCR, lists solely in-frame clones and lacks some. The profile shows about 280,000 clones, 58% of them singletons. CDR3 length: 13 residues. Trimming removed 4 bases at V and 1 base at J, with 9 bases between. Per germline, CDR1 SQVTM and CDR2 ANQGSEA. This clone has only a few counts. The chain links TRBV29-1 to TRBJ2-3; D is undetermined. The source is a human donor with alopecia areata. The sample consisted of CD4+ T cells sorted from blood, taken at week 24, from a patient treated with tofacitinib. DNA for the CDR3: TGCAGCGTTGCAGTGGACGGCACAGATACGCAGTATTTT. This sequence encodes CSVAVDGTDTQYF.